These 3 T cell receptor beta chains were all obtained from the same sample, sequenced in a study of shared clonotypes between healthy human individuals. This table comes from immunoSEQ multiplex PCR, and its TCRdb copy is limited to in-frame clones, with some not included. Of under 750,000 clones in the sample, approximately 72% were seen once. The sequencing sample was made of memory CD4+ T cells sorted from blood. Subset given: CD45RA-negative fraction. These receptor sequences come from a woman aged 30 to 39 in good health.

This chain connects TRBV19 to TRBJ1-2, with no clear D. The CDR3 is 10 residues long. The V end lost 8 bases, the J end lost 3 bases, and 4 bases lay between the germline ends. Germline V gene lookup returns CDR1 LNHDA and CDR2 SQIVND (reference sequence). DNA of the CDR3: TGTGCCAGTTTCGACTATGGCTACACCTTC. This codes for CASFDYGYTF.

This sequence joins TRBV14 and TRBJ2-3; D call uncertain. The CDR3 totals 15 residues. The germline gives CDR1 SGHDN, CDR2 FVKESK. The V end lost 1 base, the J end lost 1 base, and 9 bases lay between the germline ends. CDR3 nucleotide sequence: TGTGCCAGCAGCCAAGGTCGGTTGGGCACAGATACGCAGTATTTT. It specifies CASSQGRLGTDTQYF.

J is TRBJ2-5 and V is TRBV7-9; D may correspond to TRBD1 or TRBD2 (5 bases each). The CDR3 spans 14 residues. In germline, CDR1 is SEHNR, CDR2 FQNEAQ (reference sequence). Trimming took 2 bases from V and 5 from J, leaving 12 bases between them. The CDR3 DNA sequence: TGTGCCAGCAGCTTACATGGGGGATGGGAGACCCAGTACTTC. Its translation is CASSLHGGWETQYF. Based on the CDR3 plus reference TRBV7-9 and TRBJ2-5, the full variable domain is DTGVSQNPRHKITKRGQNVTFRCDPISEHNRLYWYRQTLGQGPEFLTYFQNEAQLEKSRLLSDRFSAERPKGSFSTLEIQRTEQGDSAMYLCASSLHGGWETQYFGPGTRLLVL.